This entry is about one T cell receptor beta chain. The antigen is undetermined. Germline loops: CDR1 ENHRY, CDR2 SYGVKD. The V end lost 8 bases, the J end lost 6 bases, and 16 bases lay between the germline ends. The CDR3 consists of 14 residues. These data are taken from a study of CD8 T cells in ankylosing spondylitis. Findings of the study overall: Disease-linked clones proved CD8+ and comparatively uncommon in peripheral blood. It appeared that ankylosing spondylitis blood was characterized by a TCR beta motif of several highly homologous variants.

TCRdb fed the 5' RACE reads into MiXCR, producing one record per CDR3 protein. The table has approximately 250,000 distinct CDR3 sequences, around 32% seen once. Sequenced material: blood, either unsorted or a sorted T cell fraction (not recorded which). The chain combines TRBV10-3 with TRBJ2-2; D perhaps matches TRBD2 (6 bases). This TCR was sampled from a male donor with ankylosing spondylitis or in good health (not recorded which). The CDR3 DNA follows: TGTGCCATCGGAGGGGCAGGGAGTTCCGGGGAGCTGTTTTTT. Amino acid sequence: CAIGGAGSSGELFF.